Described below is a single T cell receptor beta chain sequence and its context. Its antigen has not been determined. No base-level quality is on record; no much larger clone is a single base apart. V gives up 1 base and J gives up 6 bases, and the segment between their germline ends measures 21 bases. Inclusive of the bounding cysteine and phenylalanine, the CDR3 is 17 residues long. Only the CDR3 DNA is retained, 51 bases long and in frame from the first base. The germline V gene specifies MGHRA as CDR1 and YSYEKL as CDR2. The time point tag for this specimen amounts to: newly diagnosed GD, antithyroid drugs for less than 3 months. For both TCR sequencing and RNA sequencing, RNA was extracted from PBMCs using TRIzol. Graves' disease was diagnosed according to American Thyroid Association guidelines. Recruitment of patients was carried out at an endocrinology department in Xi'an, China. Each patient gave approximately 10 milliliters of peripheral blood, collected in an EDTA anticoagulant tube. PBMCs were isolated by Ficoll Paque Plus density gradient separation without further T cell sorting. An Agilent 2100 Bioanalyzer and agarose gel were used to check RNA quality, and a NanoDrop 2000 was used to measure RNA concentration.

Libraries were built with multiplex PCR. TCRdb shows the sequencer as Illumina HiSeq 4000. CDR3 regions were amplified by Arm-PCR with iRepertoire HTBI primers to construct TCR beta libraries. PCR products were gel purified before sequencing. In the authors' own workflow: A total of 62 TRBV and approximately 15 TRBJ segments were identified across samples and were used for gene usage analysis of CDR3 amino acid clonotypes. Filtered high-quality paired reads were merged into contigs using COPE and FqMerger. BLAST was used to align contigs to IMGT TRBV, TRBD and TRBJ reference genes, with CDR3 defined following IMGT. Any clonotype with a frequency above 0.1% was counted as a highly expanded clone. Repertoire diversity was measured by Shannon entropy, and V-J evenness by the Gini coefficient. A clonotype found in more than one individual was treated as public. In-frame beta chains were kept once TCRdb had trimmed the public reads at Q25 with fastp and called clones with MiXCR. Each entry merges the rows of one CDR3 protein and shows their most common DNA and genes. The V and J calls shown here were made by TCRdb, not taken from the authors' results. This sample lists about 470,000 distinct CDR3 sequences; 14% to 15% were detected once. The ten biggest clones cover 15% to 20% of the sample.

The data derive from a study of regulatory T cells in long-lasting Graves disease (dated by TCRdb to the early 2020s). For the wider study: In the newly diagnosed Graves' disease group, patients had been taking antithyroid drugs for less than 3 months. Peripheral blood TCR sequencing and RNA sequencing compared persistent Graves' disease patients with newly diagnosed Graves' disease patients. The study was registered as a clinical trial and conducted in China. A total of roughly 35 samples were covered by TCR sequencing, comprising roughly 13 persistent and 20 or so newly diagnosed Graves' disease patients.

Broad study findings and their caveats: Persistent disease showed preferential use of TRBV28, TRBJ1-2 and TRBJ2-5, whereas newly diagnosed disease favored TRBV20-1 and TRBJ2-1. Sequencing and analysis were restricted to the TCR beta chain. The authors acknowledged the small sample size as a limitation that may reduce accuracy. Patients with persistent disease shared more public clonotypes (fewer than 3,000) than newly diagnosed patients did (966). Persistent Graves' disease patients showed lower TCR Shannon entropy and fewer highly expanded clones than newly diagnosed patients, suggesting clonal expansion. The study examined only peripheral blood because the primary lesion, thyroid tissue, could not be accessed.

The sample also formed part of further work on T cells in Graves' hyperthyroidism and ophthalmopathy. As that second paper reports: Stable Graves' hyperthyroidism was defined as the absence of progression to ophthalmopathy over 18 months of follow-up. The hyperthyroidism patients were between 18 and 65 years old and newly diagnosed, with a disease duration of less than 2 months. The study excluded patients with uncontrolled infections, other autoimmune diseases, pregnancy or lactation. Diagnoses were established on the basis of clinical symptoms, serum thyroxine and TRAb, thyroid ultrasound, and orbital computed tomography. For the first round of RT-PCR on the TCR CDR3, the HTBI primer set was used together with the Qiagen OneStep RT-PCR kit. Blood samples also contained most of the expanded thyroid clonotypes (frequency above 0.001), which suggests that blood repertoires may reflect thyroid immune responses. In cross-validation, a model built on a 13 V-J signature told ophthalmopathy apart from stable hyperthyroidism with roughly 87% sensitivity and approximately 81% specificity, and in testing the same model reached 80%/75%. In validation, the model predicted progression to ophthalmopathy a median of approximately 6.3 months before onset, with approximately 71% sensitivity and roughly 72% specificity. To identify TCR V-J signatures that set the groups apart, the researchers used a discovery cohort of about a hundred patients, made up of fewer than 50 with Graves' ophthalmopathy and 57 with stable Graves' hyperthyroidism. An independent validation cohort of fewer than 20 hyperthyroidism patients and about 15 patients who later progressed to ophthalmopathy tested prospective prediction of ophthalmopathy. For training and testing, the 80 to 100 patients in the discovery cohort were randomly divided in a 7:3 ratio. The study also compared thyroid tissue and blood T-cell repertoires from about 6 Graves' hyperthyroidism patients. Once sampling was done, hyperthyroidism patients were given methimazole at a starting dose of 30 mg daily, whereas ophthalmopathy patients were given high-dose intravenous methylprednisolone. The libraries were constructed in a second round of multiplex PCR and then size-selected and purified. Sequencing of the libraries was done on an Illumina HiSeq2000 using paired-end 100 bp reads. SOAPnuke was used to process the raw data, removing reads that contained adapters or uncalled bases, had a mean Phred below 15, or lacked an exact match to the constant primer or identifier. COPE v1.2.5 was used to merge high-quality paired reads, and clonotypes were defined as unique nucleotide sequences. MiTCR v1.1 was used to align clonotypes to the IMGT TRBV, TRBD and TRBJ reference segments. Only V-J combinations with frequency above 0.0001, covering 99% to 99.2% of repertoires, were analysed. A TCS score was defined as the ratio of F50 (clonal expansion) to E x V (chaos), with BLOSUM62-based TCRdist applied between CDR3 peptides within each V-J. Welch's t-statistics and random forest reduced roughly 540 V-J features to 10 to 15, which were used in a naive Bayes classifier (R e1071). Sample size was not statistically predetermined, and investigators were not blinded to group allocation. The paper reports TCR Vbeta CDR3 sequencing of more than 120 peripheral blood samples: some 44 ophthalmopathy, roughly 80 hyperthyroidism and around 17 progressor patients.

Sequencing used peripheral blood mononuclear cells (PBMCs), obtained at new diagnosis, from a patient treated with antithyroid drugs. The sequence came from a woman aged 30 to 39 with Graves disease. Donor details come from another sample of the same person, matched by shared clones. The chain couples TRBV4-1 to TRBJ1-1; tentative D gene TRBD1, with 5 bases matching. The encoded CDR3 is CASSQGSGLAGLSEAFF. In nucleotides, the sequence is TGCGCCAGCAGCCAAGGATCTGGGTTGGCAGGGCTCTCTGAAGCTTTCTTT.